The entry that follows covers one T cell receptor (beta chain) sequence. The data stem from a study of blood T cells in healthy people across ages. PCR was performed a second time for about 7 to 12 cycles using a sample-barcoded 5' primer and a J-beta primer mix. From the 5' RACE reads, TCRdb called clonotypes with MiXCR, one entry per CDR3 protein. The sample comprises approximately 350,000 distinct CDR3 sequences, 45% to 65% of which are singletons, and under 60% rests with the top ten. This CDR3 comprises 17 residues. In germline, CDR1 is MNHEY, CDR2 SMNVEV (reference sequence). V dropped 5 bases and J dropped 5; count of bases not matched to a gene: 13.

The chain couples TRBV27 to TRBJ2-7; 12 bases line up with TRBD1. The clonotype originates from a man in his sixties in good health. The specimen was blood. The CDR3: CASSTRDRGPSPNEQYF. CDR3 DNA sequence: TGTGCCAGCAGTACCCGGGACAGGGGGCCCAGTCCCAACGAGCAGTACTTC.